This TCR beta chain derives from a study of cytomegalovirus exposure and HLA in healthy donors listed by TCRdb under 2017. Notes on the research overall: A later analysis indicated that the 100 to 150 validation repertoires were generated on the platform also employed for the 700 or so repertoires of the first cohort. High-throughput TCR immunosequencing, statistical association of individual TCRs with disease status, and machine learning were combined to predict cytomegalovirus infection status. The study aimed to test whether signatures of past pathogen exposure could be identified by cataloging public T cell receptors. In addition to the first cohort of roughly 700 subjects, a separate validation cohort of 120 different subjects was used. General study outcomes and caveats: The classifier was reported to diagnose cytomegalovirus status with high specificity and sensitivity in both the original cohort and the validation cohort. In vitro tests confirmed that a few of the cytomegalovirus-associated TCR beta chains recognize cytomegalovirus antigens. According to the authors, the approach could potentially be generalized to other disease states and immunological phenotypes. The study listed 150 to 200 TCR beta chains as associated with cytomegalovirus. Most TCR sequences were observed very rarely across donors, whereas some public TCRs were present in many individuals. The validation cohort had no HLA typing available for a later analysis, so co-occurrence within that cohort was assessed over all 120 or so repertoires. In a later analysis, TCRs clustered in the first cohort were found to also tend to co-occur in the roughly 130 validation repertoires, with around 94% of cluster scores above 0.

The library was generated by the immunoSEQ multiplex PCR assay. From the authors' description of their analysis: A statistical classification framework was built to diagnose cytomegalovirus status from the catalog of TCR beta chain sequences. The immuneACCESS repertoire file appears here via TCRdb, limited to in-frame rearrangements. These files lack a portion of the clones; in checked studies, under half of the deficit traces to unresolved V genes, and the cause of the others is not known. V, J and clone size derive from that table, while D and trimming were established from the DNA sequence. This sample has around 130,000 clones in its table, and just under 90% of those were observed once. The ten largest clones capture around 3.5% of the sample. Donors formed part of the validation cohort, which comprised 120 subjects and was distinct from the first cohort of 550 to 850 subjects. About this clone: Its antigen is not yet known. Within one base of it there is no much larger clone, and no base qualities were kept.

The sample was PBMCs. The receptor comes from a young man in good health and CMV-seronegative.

The bases read TGTGCCAGCAGTTCCCGGACTAGCGGCACAGATACGCAGTATTTT. Its protein reads: CASSSRTSGTDTQYF. Rearrangement joined TRBV28 to TRBJ2-3; a stretch of 9 junction bases matches TRBD2. Ends trimmed: V by 4 bases, J by 1 base; bases unmatched to a gene: 3. CDR1 is given as MDHEN and CDR2 as SYDVKM, both from the germline V gene. Inclusive of the bounding cysteine and phenylalanine, the CDR3 is 15 residues long. The CDR3 DNA has 45 bases and is translated from base 1. When the CDR3 is completed using the reference TRBV28 and TRBJ2-3 genes on either side, the full variable domain is DVKVTQSSRYLVKRTGEKVFLECVQDMDHENMFWYRQDPGLGLRLIYFSYDVKMKEKGDIPEGYSVSREKKERFSLILESASTNQTSMYLCASSSRTSGTDTQYFGPGTRLTVL.